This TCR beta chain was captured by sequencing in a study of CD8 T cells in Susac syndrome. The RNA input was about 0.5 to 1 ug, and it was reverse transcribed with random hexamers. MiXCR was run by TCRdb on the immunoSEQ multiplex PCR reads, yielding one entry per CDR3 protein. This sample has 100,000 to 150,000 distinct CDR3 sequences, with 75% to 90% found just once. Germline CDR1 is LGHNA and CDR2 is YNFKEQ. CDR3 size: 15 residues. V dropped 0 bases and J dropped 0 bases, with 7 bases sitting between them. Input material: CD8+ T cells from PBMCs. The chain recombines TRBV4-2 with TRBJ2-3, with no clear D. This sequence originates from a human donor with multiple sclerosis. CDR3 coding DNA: TGTGCCAGCAGCCAAGATATGGGCAGCACAGATACGCAGTATTTT. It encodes CASSQDMGSTDTQYF.